This passage covers 3 T cell receptor beta chains from one sample sequenced in a study of blood T cell repertoires in COVID-19. Clones were read by immunoSEQ multiplex PCR, and TCRdb kept only the in-frame ones, dropping some. The repertoire has 250,000 or so clones, about four fifths of them found once; the top ten carry more than 1.5%. The sequenced sample consisted of peripheral blood. The receptors shown here come from a young man who had recovered from COVID-19.

The chain employs TRBV5-1 and TRBJ1-2; D perhaps matches TRBD1 (5 bases). CDR3 length equals 14 residues. Per germline, CDR1 SGHRS and CDR2 YFSETQ. The V end lost 4 bases, the J end lost 6 bases, and 16 bases lay between the germline ends. CDR3 sequence: CASSLYSGPDGYTF. CDR3 coding DNA: TGCGCCAGCAGCCTCTACTCAGGGCCCGATGGCTACACCTTC.

The chain carries TRBV7-2 and TRBJ1-4; D might be TRBD1 (5 bases). In germline, CDR1 is SGHTA, CDR2 FQGNSA. The CDR3 is 16 amino acids. Trimming removed 3 bases from V and 4 bases from J, with 15 bases in between. In DNA form, the CDR3 reads TGTGCCAGCAGCTTTGGGGCAGGCGACCTTAATGAAAAACTGTTTTTT. Its translation: CASSFGAGDLNEKLFF.

J is TRBJ2-5 and V is TRBV6-5; 10 nucleotides agree with TRBD1. CDR1 and CDR2 (germline): MNHEY, SVGAGI. This CDR3 comprises 14 residues. V shed 5 bases, J shed 10 bases, and the junction held 10 bases outside the gene matches. The CDR3 nucleotides are TGTGCCAGCAGTACCTACGGGGGACAGGGGAGCCAGTACTTC. Its protein product is CASSTYGGQGSQYF.